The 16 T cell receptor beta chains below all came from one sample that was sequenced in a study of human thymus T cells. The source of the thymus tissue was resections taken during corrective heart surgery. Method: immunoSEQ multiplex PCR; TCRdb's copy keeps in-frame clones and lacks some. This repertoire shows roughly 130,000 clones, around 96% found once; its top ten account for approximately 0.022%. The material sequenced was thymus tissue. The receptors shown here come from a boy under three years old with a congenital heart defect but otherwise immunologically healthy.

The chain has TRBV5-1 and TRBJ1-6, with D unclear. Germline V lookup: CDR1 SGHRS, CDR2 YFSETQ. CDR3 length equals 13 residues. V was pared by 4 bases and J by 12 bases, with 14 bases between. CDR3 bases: TGCGCCAGCAGCCCAATTCCTGGTGGACCCCTCCACTTT. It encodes CASSPIPGGPLHF.

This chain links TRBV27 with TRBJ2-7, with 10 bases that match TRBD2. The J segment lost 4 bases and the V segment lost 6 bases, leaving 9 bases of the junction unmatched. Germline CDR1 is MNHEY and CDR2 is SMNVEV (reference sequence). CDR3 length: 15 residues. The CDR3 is CASSPGPSGGYEQYF. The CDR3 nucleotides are TGTGCCAGCAGCCCTGGGCCTAGCGGGGGTTACGAGCAGTACTTC.

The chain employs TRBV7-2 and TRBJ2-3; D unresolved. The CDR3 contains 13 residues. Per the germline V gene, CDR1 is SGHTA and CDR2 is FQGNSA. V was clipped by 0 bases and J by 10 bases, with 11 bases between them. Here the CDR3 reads CASSLAQDAAQYF. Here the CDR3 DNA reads TGTGCCAGCAGCTTAGCGCAGGATGCTGCGCAGTATTTT.

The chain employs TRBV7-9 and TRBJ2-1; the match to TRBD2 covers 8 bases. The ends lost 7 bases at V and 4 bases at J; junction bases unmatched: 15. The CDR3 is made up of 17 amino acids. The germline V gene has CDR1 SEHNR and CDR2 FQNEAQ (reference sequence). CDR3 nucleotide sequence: TGTGCCAGCATCCCCGTCCCCCCCAGCGGGGGATACAATGAGCAGTTCTTC. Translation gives CASIPVPPSGGYNEQFF.

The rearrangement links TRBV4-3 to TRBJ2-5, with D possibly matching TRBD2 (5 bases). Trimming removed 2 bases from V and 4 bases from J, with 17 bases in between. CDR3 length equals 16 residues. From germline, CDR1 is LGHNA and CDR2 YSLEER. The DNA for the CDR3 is TGCGCCAGCAGCCAACATCGAAGGGTCGGAGGAGAGACCCAGTACTTC. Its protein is CASSQHRRVGGETQYF.

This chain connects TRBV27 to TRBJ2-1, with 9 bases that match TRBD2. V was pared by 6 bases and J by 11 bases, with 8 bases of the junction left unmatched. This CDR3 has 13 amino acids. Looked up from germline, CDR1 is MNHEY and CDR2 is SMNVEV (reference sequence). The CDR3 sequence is CASRGLRGGKQFF. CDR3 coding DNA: TGTGCCAGCAGGGGTCTGCGGGGGGGTAAGCAGTTCTTC.

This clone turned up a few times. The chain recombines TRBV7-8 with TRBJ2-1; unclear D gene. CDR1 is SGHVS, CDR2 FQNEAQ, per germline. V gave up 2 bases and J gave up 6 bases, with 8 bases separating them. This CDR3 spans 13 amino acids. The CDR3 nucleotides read TGTGCCAGCAGCTTAAGGCAGATCAATGAGCAGTTCTTC. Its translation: CASSLRQINEQFF.

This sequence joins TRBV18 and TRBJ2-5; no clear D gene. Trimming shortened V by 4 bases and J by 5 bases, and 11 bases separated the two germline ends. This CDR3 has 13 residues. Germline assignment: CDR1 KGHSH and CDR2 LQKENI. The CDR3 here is CASSLVVEETQYF. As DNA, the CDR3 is TGTGCCAGCTCACTTGTCGTAGAGGAGACCCAGTACTTC.

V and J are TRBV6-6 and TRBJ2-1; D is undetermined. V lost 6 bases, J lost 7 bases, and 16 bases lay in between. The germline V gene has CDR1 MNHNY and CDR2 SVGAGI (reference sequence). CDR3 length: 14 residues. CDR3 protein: CASRPGRMGNEQFF. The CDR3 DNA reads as TGTGCCAGCAGGCCGGGCCGGATGGGGAATGAGCAGTTCTTC.

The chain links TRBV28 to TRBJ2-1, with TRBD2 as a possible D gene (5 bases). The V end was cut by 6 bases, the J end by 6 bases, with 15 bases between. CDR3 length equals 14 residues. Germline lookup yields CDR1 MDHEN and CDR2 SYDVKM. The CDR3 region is CASRRTDYLNEQFF. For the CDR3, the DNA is TGTGCCAGCAGACGAACCGACTACCTCAATGAGCAGTTCTTC.

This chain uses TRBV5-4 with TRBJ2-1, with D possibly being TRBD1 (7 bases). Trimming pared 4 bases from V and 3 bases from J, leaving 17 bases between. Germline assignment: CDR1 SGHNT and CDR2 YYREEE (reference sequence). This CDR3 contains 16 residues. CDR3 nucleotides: TGTGCCAGCAGCCTGCCGCGGGACAGCTTCTACAATGAGCAGTTCTTC. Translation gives CASSLPRDSFYNEQFF.

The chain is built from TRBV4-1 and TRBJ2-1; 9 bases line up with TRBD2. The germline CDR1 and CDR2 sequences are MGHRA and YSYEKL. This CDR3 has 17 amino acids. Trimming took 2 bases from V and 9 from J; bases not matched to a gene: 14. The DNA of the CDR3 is TGCGCCAGCAGCCAACACCTCGGCGGCGGGGGGGCCTGTGAGCAGTTCTTC. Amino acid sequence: CASSQHLGGGGACEQFF.

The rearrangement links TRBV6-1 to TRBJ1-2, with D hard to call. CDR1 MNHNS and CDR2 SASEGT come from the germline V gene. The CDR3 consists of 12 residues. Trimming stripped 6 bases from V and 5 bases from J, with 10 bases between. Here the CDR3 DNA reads TGTGCCAGCAGCGCCGACCTTTATGGCTACACCTTC. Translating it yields CASSADLYGYTF.

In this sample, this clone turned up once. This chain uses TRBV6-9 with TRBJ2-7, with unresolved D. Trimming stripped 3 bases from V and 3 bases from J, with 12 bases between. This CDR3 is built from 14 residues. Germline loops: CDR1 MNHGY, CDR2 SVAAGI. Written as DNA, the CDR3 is TGTGCCAGCAGTTACGAGGAATGGGGCTACGAGCAGTACTTC. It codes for CASSYEEWGYEQYF.

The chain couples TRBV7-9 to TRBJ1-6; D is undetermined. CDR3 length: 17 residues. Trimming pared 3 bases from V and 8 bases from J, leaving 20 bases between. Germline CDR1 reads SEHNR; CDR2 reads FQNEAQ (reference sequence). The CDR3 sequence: CASSFVTSRTRYSPLHF. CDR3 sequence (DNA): TGTGCCAGCAGCTTTGTTACGTCCCGGACTCGTTATTCACCCCTCCACTTT.

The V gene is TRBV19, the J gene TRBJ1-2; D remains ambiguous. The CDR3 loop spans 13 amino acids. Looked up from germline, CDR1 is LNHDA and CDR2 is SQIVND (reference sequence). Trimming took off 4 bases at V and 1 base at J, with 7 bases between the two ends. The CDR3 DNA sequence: TGTGCCAGTAGTAAAGGCTTTAACTATGGCTACACCTTC. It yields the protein CASSKGFNYGYTF.